A single sample is the source of the 15 T cell receptor beta chains below, sequenced in a study of cytomegalovirus exposure and HLA in healthy donors. Primers included in the PCR were 60 Vbeta and 13 Jbeta primers. Method: immunoSEQ multiplex PCR; TCRdb's copy keeps in-frame clones and lacks some. The table lists some 140,000 clones, over 70% of them singletons. Sequencing was carried out using PBMCs. The receptors stem from a woman under 30 in good health and CMV-seronegative.

CDR3: CASSAPGQGRNEQFF. The CDR3, as DNA: TGTGCCAGCAGCGCTCCGGGACAGGGAAGAAATGAGCAGTTCTTC. V usage is TRBV25-1 and J usage is TRBJ2-1; TRBD1 matches at 9 bases. Unmatched junction bases numbered 10, after V lost 6 bases and J lost 7 bases. The CDR3 length is 15 residues. Germline loops: CDR1 MGHDK, CDR2 SYGVNS.

The J gene is TRBJ2-3, the V gene TRBV5-1; D might be TRBD2 (5 bases). Germline lookup yields CDR1 SGHRS and CDR2 YFSETQ. The germline V and J ends were trimmed by 0 bases and 0 bases, with 8 bases remaining between them. CDR3 length equals 15 residues. CDR3 sequence: CASSLVGGSTDTQYF. CDR3 in DNA: TGCGCCAGCAGCTTGGTAGGCGGGAGCACAGATACGCAGTATTTT. The complete variable domain, with remaining parts taken from reference TRBV5-1 and TRBJ2-3, reads KAGVTQTPRYLIKTRGQQVTLSCSPISGHRSVSWYQQTPGQGLQFLFEYFSETQRNKGNFPGRFSGRQFSNSRSEMNVSTLELGDSALYLCASSLVGGSTDTQYFGPGTRLTVL.

V gene TRBV7-6 combines with J gene TRBJ2-7; 8 bases line up with TRBD1. The germline gives CDR1 SGHVS, CDR2 FNYEAQ. Trimming removed 3 bases from V and 5 bases from J; junction bases left unmatched: 18. The CDR3 has 18 amino acids. This chain's CDR3 is CASSLVPQPRTGPHEQYF. In nucleotides, the CDR3 is TGTGCCAGCAGCTTGGTTCCCCAACCGCGGACAGGGCCCCACGAGCAGTACTTC.

This clone appeared a single time. The chain couples TRBV27 to TRBJ2-2, with 7 bases identical to TRBD1. V lost 4 bases and J lost 3; bases outside the gene matches: 5. Germline CDR1 MNHEY, CDR2 SMNVEV (reference sequence). The CDR3 runs to 15 residues. The CDR3 DNA is TGTGCCAGCAGTTGGGGGACAGTGGACACCGGGGAGCTGTTTTTT. Translated, it gives CASSWGTVDTGELFF.

This chain connects TRBV7-6 to TRBJ1-1, with D possibly matching TRBD1 (6 bases). Trimming stripped 5 bases from V and 0 bases from J, with 13 bases between. Per the germline V gene, CDR1 is SGHVS and CDR2 is FNYEAQ. CDR3 length: 15 amino acids. The CDR3 sequence: CASSELQGLNTEAFF. Written as DNA, the CDR3 is TGTGCCAGCAGCGAACTACAGGGCCTGAACACTGAAGCTTTCTTT. The whole variable domain, filled in from reference TRBV7-6 and TRBJ1-1, reads GAGVSQSPRYKVTKRGQDVALRCDPISGHVSLYWYRQALGQGPEFLTYFNYEAQQDKSGLPNDRFSAERPEGSISTLTIQRTEQRDSAMYRCASSELQGLNTEAFFGQGTRLTVV.

This sequence joins TRBV6-1 and TRBJ2-7; D perhaps matches TRBD2 (6 bases). V was shortened by 6 bases and J by 1 base, with 10 bases between the two germline ends. Germline lookup yields CDR1 MNHNS and CDR2 SASEGT. The CDR3 consists of 13 residues. The CDR3 sequence is CASRTGTSYEQYF. The CDR3 region has the DNA TGTGCCAGCAGGACTGGGACTTCCTACGAGCAGTACTTC.

The chain couples TRBV10-2 to TRBJ1-5; D is possibly TRBD1 (6 bases). This CDR3 has 16 residues. With 7 bases removed from V and 5 bases from J, the gap between germline ends came to 21 bases. Germline V gives CDR1 WSHSY, CDR2 SAAADI. The CDR3 here is CASKLGTPGGDQPQHF. Written as DNA, the CDR3 is TGCGCCAGCAAATTAGGGACACCGGGAGGCGATCAGCCCCAGCATTTT.

The V gene is TRBV6-1, the J gene TRBJ1-1; 7 nucleotides match TRBD1. From germline, CDR1 is MNHNS and CDR2 SASEGT. There are 14 residues in the CDR3. J lost 2 bases, V lost 7 bases, and 7 bases had no gene match. The CDR3 bases are TGTGCCAGCATTCCGACAGGGATTAACACTGAAGCTTTCTTT. Translating it yields CASIPTGINTEAFF.

The chain links TRBV6-7 to TRBJ1-4, with D maybe TRBD1 (5 bases). TRBV6-7 is labeled an ORF, and its function is uncertain. The CDR3 sequence is 14 residues long. V was trimmed by 11 bases and J by 8 bases, leaving 21 bases between them. In nucleotides, the CDR3 is TGTGCCCGGCCTAGGCACCAGGGCGGAGAAAAACTGTTTTTT. Its protein is CARPRHQGGEKLFF.

The CDR3: CASSPVTHSYEQYF. In DNA, the CDR3 is TGTGCCAGCAGTCCAGTGACTCACTCCTACGAGCAGTACTTC. This chain connects TRBV27 to TRBJ2-7, with D uncertain. The CDR3 consists of 14 residues. V lost 5 bases to trimming and J lost 0 bases, with 11 bases between them. Germline loops: CDR1 MNHEY, CDR2 SMNVEV (reference sequence).

This chain connects TRBV30 to TRBJ2-1, with D possibly matching TRBD2 (6 bases). Trimming pared 1 base from V and 6 bases from J, leaving 10 bases between. This CDR3 comprises 13 residues. Germline V gene data show CDR1 as GTSNPN and CDR2 as SVGIG (reference sequence). CDR3 nucleotides: TGTGCCTGGAGTGCGGTAGCGGTCAATGAGCAGTTCTTC. It yields the protein CAWSAVAVNEQFF.

V and J are TRBV27 and TRBJ2-7, with 9 bases fitting TRBD1. V trimming: 0 bases; J trimming: 4 bases; junction bases outside the gene matches: 7. There are 16 residues in the CDR3. Germline values: CDR1 MNHEY, CDR2 SMNVEV (reference sequence). This CDR3 is CASSLSPGTGKYEQYF. The DNA of the CDR3 is TGTGCCAGCAGTTTATCCCCCGGGACAGGGAAATACGAGCAGTACTTC.

The chain joins TRBV15 to TRBJ2-1; 7 positions agree with TRBD1. Trimming cost V 1 base and J 4 bases; bases outside gene matches: 7. The V gene's germline CDR1 is LNHNV and CDR2 YYDKDF (reference sequence). The CDR3 is 16 amino acids. CDR3 region: CATSRVAGGLYNEQFF. CDR3 in DNA: TGTGCCACCAGCAGAGTTGCAGGGGGTTTGTACAATGAGCAGTTCTTC.

The chain recombines TRBV6-5 with TRBJ2-7, with D hard to call. Between the trimmed V and J ends, which lost 2 bases and 1 base, there was a span of 6 bases. CDR1 is MNHEY, CDR2 SVGAGI, per germline. The CDR3 has 13 amino acids. The CDR3 protein is CASSYGQSYEQYF. The CDR3 nucleotides read TGTGCCAGCAGTTACGGGCAGTCCTACGAGCAGTACTTC.

V and J are TRBV7-8 and TRBJ2-5, with D unclear. This CDR3 is 14 amino acids long. Trimming took off 4 bases at V and 1 base at J, with 10 bases between the two ends. CDR1 is SGHVS, CDR2 FQNEAQ, per germline. CDR3 coding DNA: TGTGCCAGCAGCTACATCTTCCCCCAAGAGACCCAGTACTTC. Translating gives CASSYIFPQETQYF.